This T cell receptor (beta chain) was sequenced for a study of cytomegalovirus exposure and HLA in healthy donors (dated by TCRdb to the late 2010s). Study-wide context: An earlier analysis of some 500 of the donors reported more than 250 Gb of sequence data and 117 million unique TCR beta sequences from about 200 million T cells. An early release covering around 630 HLA-typed donors comprised around 300 gigabases of sequencing data and tens of millions of unique TCR sequences. Of the 300 to 450 genotyped donors, 70% to 90% were placed in the genetic ancestry cluster associated with self-reported Caucasian donors. The study was designed to test whether signatures of past pathogen exposure could be identified by cataloging public T cell receptors. The study used immunosequencing to profile the T cell repertoires of approximately 630 subjects and linked those repertoires to cytomegalovirus serostatus. Along with the roughly 710-subject first cohort, a separate validation cohort of more than 90 different subjects was used. High-throughput TCR immunosequencing, statistical association of individual TCRs with disease status, and machine learning were combined to predict cytomegalovirus infection status. In a later analysis, previously published TCR beta repertoires from about 640 donors were re-analyzed and high-resolution HLA genotyping was added so that TCR occurrence patterns could be studied. In the later analysis, no new phenotypic data were used to find candidate immune exposures; instead, reliance was placed on TCR beta sequences and their occurrence across donors. In an earlier analysis of over 550 of the donors, high-throughput TCR beta sequencing was used to judge whether each TCR beta V gene segment behaved as functional or pseudogenic. Donor age, sex, ethnicity and CMV serostatus were compiled alongside the repertoire data. A later genetic analysis took genome-wide SNP genotypes for about three fifths of the roughly 670 donors and used that subset as a discovery cohort. All discovery cohort repertoires had been generated on a single sequencing platform. Both class I and class II loci were covered by HLA typing, at four-digit resolution. Typing coverage differed by locus: A, B, C, DRB1 and DQB1 were typed in about 620-640 donors, DQA1 in 500 to 550, DPA1 in around 600, and DPB1 in roughly 450. Roughly five DR-DQ haplotypes were handled as single units for association and clustering, since linkage in the cohort was strong. Across around 400 genotyped donors of the cohort, an average of approximately 200,000 unique TCR beta nucleotide sequences per donor were sequenced, and roughly 18% of those sequences were non-productive.

The cohort was made up of approximately 700 healthy bone marrow donors. All cohort members were sampled while nominally healthy, although unrecorded immune exposures were likely present. The donor tested CMV seropositive, placing the donor among the roughly 300 seropositive members of the cohort. A peripheral blood sample was provided by each donor, and peripheral blood mononuclear cells were used for TCR beta sequencing. The Qiagen DNeasy Blood Extraction Kit was used to extract genomic DNA from the blood cell samples. The germline ends are 16 bases apart after V is trimmed by 6 bases and J by 7 bases. The CDR3 spans 14 residues, from the cysteine through the phenylalanine. This entry keeps only the CDR3 DNA: 42 bases, framed from base 1. Based on the germline V gene, the CDR1 and CDR2 sequences are MNHEY and SVGAGI. What the research found in general, with its limitations: CMV serostatus was the only immune exposure information available for the cohort. Sequencing depth was assumed to be roughly uniform across donors in the presence/absence analyses, though that assumption may not hold. A cluster of highly shared sequence variants was judged likely to represent a technical artifact of the sequencing pipeline. The study gave a list of about 150 TCR beta chains associated with cytomegalovirus. Correlated functional status among segregating V segments might be attributable to linkage disequilibrium, but an unknown experimental factor could not be ruled out. According to a later genetic analysis, donors in an Asian-associated ancestry cluster had fewer N-insertions in productive TCRs than the approximately 650-donor mean. Broadly in line with IMGT annotations, most TCR beta V segments showed up in productive rearrangements about 87% or about 30% of the time in an earlier analysis of under 700 of the donors. The earlier analysis of 450 to 700 of the donors excluded some 16 rarely observed V segments, including chromosome 9 orphons, because counts were too low. Only TCR beta chains were sequenced in this cohort, and the absence of alpha or paired-chain data limited detectable features. The authors suggested that the approach could potentially be generalized to other disease states and immunological phenotypes. Assigning TCR associations to individual alleles was difficult when HLA alleles, especially DR and DQ, strongly co-occurred. A later analysis found that TCR association rates varied across HLA loci, with DRB1 alleles showing the most associated TCRs and HLA-C alleles the fewest. A later genetic analysis associated a missense DCLRE1C variant with V-gene and J-gene trimming of TCR beta chains, and an independent cohort replicated the association. In both the original and validation cohorts, the classifier was reported to diagnose cytomegalovirus status with high specificity and sensitivity. In a later analysis, several top co-occurrence clusters were reported to appear linked to parvovirus B19, influenza, CMV and Epstein-Barr virus. Because the 87-base-pair reads could not distinguish some IMGT-functional V segments, including TRBV6-2 and TRBV6-3, those segments were excluded. In a later analysis, most CMV-associated TCR beta chains were found to appear HLA-restricted, with HLA associations seemingly driven largely by CMV exposure. Because some donors lacked HLA typing at each locus, the association tests relied only on the typed subset. In a later analysis, 15,000 to 20,000 TCR beta sequences were associated with specific HLA alleles at a false discovery rate of 0.05. A few of the identified cytomegalovirus-associated TCR beta chains were confirmed in vitro to be specific for cytomegalovirus antigens. In a later analysis, HLA-associated TCR beta chains were found to be more clonally expanded and to have lower generation probabilities than equally common non-associated chains. Most TCR sequences were seen in very few donors, while some public TCRs were found in many individuals. A further reported finding was that TCR beta sequences accurately predicted the HLA-A and HLA-B alleles for most subjects in the first cohort.

In its sample, this clone was seen a few times. Its antigen is still unknown. Base-call qualities are not available, and no considerably larger clone is one nucleotide away. The library was produced with the immunoSEQ multiplex PCR assay. A mixture of 60 forward primers for TCR Vbeta segments and 13 reverse primers for TCR Jbeta segments was used in the multiplex PCR. Amplification of the CDR3 region of rearranged TCR beta genes was performed with a multiplex PCR assay on genomic DNA. On the Illumina HiSeq System, the amplified TCR beta libraries were sequenced as 87-base-pair reads. Under the source paper's analysis protocol: Across the 700 or so repertoires, a later analysis counted roughly 84 million unique TCR beta chains, approximately 10 million of which were shared by at least two donors. Raw reads were error-corrected and collapsed into unique sequences with a nearest-neighbor algorithm that merged closely related sequences to remove PCR and sequencing errors. CDR3 sequences were aligned to IMGT reference sequences to assign V, D and J gene segments. For a sequence to be retained, a match of at least six nucleotides was required to both a V gene segment and a J gene segment. Rearrangements were called productive when the CDR3 lacked stop codons and stayed in frame with V and J; all others were non-productive. Following IMGT convention, CDR3 was defined as the stretch from the second conserved V-encoded cysteine up to the conserved J-encoded phenylalanine. The earlier analysis of 500 to 650 of the donors excluded any sequence lacking an unambiguous match to a single V gene segment. An earlier analysis of several hundred of the donors called V segments functional above 56.7% productive rearrangements and segregating when the between-donor standard deviation exceeded 5%. A statistical classification framework was built for diagnosing cytomegalovirus status from the catalog of TCR beta chain sequences. V and J gene assignment, in a later analysis, came from comparing TCR nucleotide sequences with IMGT/GENE-DB human TR gene sequences. In a later analysis, CDR3 sequences and most-parsimonious VDJ recombination scenarios were assigned using the TCRdist pipeline. In a later analysis, each TCR beta chain was defined by its CDR3 amino acid sequence together with its V-gene family, and reads lacking a unique V-gene family were excluded. To address suspected cross-contamination and a sequencing artifact, a later analysis removed some 620 highly shared, low-generation-probability nucleotide sequences. A later analysis calculated a clonal expansion index for each public chain from normalized within-repertoire ranks of inferred template counts. A later analysis computed generation probabilities with a VDJ recombination model fitted to out-of-frame rearrangements, and checked the results against IGoR. Hypergeometric tests were used in a later analysis to score TCR-TCR, TCR-HLA and TCR-CMV co-occurrence, with a repertoire-size bias correction applied to the TCR pairs. A later analysis estimated false discovery rates by permuting HLA or CMV assignments 20 times. In a later analysis, co-occurring TCRs were grouped using DBSCAN, and TCRdist sequence similarity was added for clustering within HLA-allele-positive subsets. For co-occurrence clustering, repertoires with fewer than 30,000 or more than 120,000 public chains were excluded, along with 4 to 6 repertoires with anomalous nucleotide sharing. TCRdb stores this immuneACCESS table with in-frame sequences only. Part of the clones is absent; in the studies checked, under half of the shortfall reflects unresolved V genes, and no reason is known for the rest. V, J and clone size are those of that table, while D and trimming were read from the DNA. Within this sample are approximately 100,000 clones, with around 10% of them counted one time only. The ten most abundant clones make up roughly 5% of the sample.

The sequenced sample was PBMCs. The sequence links TRBV6-5 to TRBJ2-1, with a tentative D gene TRBD2 over 6 matching bases. The clonotype was recovered from a middle-aged man in good health and CMV-seropositive. This receptor has the CDR3 CASRRDSGGNEQFF. The DNA reads TGTGCCAGCAGACGAGACAGCGGAGGGAATGAGCAGTTCTTC.